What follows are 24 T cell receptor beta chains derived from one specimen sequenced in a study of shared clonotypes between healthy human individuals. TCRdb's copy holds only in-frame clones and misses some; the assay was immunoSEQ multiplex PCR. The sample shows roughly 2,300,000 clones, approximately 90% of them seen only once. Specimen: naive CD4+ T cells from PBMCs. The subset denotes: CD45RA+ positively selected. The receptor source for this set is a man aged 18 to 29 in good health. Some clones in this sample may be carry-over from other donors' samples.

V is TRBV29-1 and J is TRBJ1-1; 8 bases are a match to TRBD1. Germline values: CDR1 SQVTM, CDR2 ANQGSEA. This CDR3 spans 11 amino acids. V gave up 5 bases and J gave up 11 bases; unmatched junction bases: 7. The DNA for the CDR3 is TGCAGCGTTCAGACAGGGGTAGGGGCTTTCTTT. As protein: CSVQTGVGAFF.

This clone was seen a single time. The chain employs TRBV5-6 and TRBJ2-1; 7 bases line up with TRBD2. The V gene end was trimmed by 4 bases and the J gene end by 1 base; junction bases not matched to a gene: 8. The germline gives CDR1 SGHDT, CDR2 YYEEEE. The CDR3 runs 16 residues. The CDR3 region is CASSPQAGTSYNEQFF. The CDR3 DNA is TGTGCCAGCAGCCCCCAAGCGGGAACTTCCTACAATGAGCAGTTCTTC.

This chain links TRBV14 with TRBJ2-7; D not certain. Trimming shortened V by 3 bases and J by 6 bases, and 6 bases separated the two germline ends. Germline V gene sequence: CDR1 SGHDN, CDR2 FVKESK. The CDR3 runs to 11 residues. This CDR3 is CASSHAREQYF. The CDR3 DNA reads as TGTGCCAGCAGCCACGCCCGCGAGCAGTACTTC.

In nucleotides, the CDR3 is TGTGCCAGCAGCTTGGAGCGAAAAAACATTCAGTACTTC. Encoded protein: CASSLERKNIQYF. This chain joins TRBV7-2 and TRBJ2-4; D is undetermined. CDR3 length equals 13 residues. The V gene's germline CDR1 is SGHTA and CDR2 FQGNSA. Trimming took 3 bases from V and 4 from J, leaving 7 bases between them.

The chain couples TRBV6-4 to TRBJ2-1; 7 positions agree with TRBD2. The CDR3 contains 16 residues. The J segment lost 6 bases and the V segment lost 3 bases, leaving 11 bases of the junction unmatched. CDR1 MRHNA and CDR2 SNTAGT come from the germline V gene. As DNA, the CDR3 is TGTGCCAGCAGTGATGTAGCGGGTTTGCCCCCCAATGAGCAGTTCTTC. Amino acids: CASSDVAGLPPNEQFF.

The CDR3 is CASSSGLAGNTDTQYF. The CDR3 DNA reads TGCGCCAGCAGCTCCGGACTAGCGGGGAACACAGATACGCAGTATTTT. The J gene is TRBJ2-3, the V gene TRBV5-1; TRBD2 matches 12 bases. V trimming: 3 bases; J trimming: 2 bases; junction bases outside the gene matches: 4. The CDR3 covers 16 residues. Germline V gives CDR1 SGHRS, CDR2 YFSETQ.

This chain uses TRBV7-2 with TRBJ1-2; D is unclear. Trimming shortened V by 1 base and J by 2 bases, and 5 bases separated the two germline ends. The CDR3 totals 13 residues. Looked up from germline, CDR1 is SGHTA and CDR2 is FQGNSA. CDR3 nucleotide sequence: TGTGCCAGCAGCTTAGACGCAAACTATGGCTACACCTTC. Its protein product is CASSLDANYGYTF. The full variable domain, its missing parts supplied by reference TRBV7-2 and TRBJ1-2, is GAGVSQSPSNKVTEKGKDVELRCDPISGHTALYWYRQSLGQGLEFLIYFQGNSAPDKSGLPSDRFSAERTGGSVSTLTIQRTQQEDSAVYLCASSLDANYGYTFGSGTRLTVV.

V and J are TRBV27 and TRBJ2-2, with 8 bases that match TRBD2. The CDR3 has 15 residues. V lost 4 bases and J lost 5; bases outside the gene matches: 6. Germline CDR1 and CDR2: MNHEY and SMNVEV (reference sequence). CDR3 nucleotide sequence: TGTGCCAGCAGTTACAAAGCGGGAGTGACCGGGGAGCTGTTTTTT. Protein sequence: CASSYKAGVTGELFF.

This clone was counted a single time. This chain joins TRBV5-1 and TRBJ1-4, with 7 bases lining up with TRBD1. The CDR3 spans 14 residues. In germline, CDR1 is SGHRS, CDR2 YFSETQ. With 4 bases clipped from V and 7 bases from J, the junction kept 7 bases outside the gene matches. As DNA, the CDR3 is TGCGCCAGCAGCACCAGACAGGGCGGTGAAAAACTGTTTTTT. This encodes CASSTRQGGEKLFF.

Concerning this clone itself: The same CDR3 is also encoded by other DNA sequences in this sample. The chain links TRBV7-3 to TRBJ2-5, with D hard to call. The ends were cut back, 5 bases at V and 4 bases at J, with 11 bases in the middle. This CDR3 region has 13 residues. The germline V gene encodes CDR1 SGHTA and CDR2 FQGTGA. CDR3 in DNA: TGTGCCAGCAGCCCCGGCGGCCCAGAGACCCAGTACTTC. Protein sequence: CASSPGGPETQYF.

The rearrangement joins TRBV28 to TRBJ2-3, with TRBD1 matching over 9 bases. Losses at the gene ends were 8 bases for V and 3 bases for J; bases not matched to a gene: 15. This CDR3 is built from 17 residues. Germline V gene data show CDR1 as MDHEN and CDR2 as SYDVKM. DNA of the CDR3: TGTGCCAGCGAACCTTCCGCCTTGGGGACAGGGACAGATACGCAGTATTTT. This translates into CASEPSALGTGTDTQYF.

The CDR3 sequence is CASSLGRRDRGPDTQYF. In nucleotides, the CDR3 is TGTGCCAGCAGCTTGGGCCGCCGGGACAGGGGCCCAGATACGCAGTATTTT. The chain couples TRBV11-1 to TRBJ2-3; 10 bases align to TRBD1. Germline lookup yields CDR1 SGHAT and CDR2 FQDESV (reference sequence). There are 17 residues in the CDR3. V was clipped by 3 bases and J by 4 bases; unmatched bases: 10.

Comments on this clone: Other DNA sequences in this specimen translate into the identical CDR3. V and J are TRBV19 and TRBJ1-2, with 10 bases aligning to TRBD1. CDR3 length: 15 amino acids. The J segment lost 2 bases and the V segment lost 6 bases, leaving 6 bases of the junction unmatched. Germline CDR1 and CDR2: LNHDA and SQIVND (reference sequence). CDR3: CASSLPGQGNYGYTF. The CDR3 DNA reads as TGTGCCAGTAGCCTCCCGGGACAGGGGAACTATGGCTACACCTTC.

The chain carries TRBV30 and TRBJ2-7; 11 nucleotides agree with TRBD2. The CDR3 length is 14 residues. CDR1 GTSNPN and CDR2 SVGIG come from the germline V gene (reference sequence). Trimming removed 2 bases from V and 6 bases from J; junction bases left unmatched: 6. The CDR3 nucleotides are TGTGCCTGGAGTCAACTTAGCGGGAGGGCCGAGCAGTACTTC. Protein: CAWSQLSGRAEQYF.

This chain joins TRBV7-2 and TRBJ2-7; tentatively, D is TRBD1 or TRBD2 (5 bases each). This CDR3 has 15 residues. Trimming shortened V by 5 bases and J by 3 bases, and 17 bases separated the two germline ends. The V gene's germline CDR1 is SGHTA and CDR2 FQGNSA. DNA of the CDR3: TGTGCCAGCAGCCCCTCCCCGGGACGGAGCTACGAGCAGTACTTC. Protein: CASSPSPGRSYEQYF.

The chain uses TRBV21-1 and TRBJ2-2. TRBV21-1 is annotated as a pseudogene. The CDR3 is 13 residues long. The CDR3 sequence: CAVNPENTGELFF. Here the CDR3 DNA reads TGTGCCGTCAACCCGGAAAACACCGGGGAGCTGTTTTTT.

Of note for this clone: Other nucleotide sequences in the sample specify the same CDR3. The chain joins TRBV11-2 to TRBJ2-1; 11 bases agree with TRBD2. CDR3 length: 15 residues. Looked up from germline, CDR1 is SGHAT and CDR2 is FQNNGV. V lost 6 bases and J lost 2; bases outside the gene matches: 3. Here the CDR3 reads CASSRSGRAYNEQFF. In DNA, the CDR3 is TGTGCCAGCAGTCGTAGCGGGAGGGCCTACAATGAGCAGTTCTTC. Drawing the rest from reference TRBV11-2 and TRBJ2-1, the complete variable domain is EAGVAQSPRYKIIEKRQSVAFWCNPISGHATLYWYQQILGQGPKLLIQFQNNGVVDDSQLPKDRFSAERLKGVDSTLKIQPAKLEDSAVYLCASSRSGRAYNEQFFGPGTRLTVL.

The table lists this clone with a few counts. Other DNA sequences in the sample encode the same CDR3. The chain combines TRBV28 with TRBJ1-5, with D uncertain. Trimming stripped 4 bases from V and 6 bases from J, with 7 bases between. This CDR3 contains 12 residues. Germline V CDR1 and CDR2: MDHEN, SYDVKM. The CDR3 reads CASSSVGQPQHF. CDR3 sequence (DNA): TGTGCCAGCAGTTCAGTTGGTCAGCCCCAGCATTTT.

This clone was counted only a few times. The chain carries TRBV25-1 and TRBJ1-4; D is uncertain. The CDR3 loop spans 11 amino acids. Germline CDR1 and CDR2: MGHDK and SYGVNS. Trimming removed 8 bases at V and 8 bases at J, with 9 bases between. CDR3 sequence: CASRAGEKLFF. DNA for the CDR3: TGTGCCAGCCGTGCGGGGGAAAAACTGTTTTTT.

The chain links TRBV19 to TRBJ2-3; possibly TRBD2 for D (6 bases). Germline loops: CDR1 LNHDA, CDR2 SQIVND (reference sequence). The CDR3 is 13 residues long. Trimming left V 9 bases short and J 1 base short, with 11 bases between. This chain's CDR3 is CASLLAGTDTQYF. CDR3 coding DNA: TGTGCCAGCTTGTTAGCGGGCACAGATACGCAGTATTTT.

The CDR3 sequence: CASSQTGGGNTEAFF. DNA of the CDR3: TGTGCCAGCAGCCAAACAGGGGGTGGGAACACTGAAGCTTTCTTT. This chain uses TRBV11-1 with TRBJ1-1, with 8 bases fitting TRBD1. Trimming took 5 bases from V and 1 from J; bases not matched to a gene: 6. Germline V CDR1 and CDR2: SGHAT, FQDESV (reference sequence). This CDR3 comprises 15 residues.

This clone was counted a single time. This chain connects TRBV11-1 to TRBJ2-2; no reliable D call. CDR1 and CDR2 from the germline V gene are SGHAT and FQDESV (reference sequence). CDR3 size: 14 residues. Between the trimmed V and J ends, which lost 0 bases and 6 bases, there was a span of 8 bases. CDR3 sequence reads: CASSLAFGPGELFF. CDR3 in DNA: TGTGCCAGCAGCTTAGCTTTTGGTCCCGGGGAGCTGTTTTTT.

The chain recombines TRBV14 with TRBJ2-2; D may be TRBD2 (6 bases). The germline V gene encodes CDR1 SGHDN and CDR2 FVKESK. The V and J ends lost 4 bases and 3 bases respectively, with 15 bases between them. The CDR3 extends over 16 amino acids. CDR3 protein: CASSPSGTQYTGELFF. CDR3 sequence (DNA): TGTGCCAGCAGCCCGTCAGGGACTCAATACACCGGGGAGCTGTTTTTT.

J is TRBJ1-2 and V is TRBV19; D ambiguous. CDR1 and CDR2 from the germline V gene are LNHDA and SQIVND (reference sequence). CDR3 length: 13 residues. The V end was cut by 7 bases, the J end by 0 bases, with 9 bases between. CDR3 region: CASTTTPNYGYTF. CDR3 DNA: TGTGCCAGTACCACAACACCTAACTATGGCTACACCTTC. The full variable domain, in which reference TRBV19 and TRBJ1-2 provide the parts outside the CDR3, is DGGITQSPKYLFRKEGQNVTLSCEQNLNHDAMYWYRQDPGQGLRLIYYSQIVNDFQKGDIAEGYSVSREKKESFPLTVTSAQKNPTAFYLCASTTTPNYGYTFGSGTRLTVV.